The T cell receptor beta chain described here comes from a study of OX40 agonist ivuxolimab in advanced cancers. Study-level background: The study treated patients with ivuxolimab, an agonistic anti-OX40 (CD134) antibody. Findings and caveats of the study: Researchers report that CD8+ T cells had, on average, more expanded clones than CD4+. Those patients achieving a partial response at 0.1-3.0 mg/kg showed among the lowest clonal expansion.

TCRdb's copy holds only in-frame clones and misses some; the assay was immunoSEQ multiplex PCR. This sample carries about 57,000 clones, under 85% of them seen once, and the ten largest clones take approximately 4.8%. Regarding this clone: Its antigen is unidentified.

The source of this sequence is an adult with an advanced solid tumor such as melanoma, head and neck, liver or kidney cancer. The sequences come from CD4+ or CD8+ T cells sorted from blood, collected in a trial of the OX40 agonist ivuxolimab.

The CDR3 protein is CASSPSRGGQETQYF. The CDR3 DNA follows: TGCGCCAGCAGCCCCTCGAGGGGAGGGCAAGAGACCCAGTACTTC. This chain joins TRBV5-1 and TRBJ2-5; 7 positions agree with TRBD2. The V and J ends lost 4 bases and 2 bases, in that order; junction bases with no gene match: 8. Per the germline V gene, CDR1 is SGHRS and CDR2 is YFSETQ. This CDR3 spans 15 amino acids. Variable domain in full (rest from reference TRBV5-1 and TRBJ2-5): KAGVTQTPRYLIKTRGQQVTLSCSPISGHRSVSWYQQTPGQGLQFLFEYFSETQRNKGNFPGRFSGRQFSNSRSEMNVSTLELGDSALYLCASSPSRGGQETQYFGPGTRLLVL.